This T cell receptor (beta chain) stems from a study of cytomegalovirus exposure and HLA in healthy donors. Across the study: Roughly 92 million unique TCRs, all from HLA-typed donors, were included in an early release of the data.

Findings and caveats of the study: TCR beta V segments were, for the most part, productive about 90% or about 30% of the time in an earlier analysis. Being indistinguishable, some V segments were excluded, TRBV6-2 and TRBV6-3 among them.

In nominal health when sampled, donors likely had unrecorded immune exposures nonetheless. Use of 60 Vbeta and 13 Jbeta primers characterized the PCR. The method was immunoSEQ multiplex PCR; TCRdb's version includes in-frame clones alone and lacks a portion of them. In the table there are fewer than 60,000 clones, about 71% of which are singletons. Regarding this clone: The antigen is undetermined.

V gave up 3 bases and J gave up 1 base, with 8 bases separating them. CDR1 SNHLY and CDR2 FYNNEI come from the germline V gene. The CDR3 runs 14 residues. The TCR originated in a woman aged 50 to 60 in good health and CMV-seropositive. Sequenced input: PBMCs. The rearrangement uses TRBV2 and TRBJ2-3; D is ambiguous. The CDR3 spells CASSDSGRTDTQYF. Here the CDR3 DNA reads TGTGCCAGCAGTGATTCGGGTCGCACAGATACGCAGTATTTT.